The rows below give T cell receptor beta chains drawn from one sample of a study of T cell responses to AZD1222 COVID-19 vaccine. TCRdb keeps only in-frame clones here, not all; method: immunoSEQ multiplex PCR. In the table there are about 130,000 clones, roughly 93% of which are singletons. Source: peripheral blood, taken 28 days after the second AZD1222 dose. The receptor set was obtained from an adult who received the AZD1222 COVID-19 vaccine. Both conserved end residues are trimmed from each CDR3. The D gene is left open where the match is weak. Part of the rows lack a size; the others show once, few, many or a class for expanded clones.

size,D,V,CDR3
-,TRBD2,TRBV7-9,ASSSTSGGFNEQF
-,-,TRBV18,ASSPATDTQY
-,TRBD2,TRBV19,ASSQAGGFSNEQF
-,-,TRBV4-3,ASSQLAEGSYEQY
-,TRBD1,TRBV2,ASSDLNAGTAYHQPQH
-,-,TRBV10-2,ASSEGYEQF
-,-,TRBV12-3/TRBV12-4,ASSDTNTEAF
once,-,TRBV27,ASSLSWTGEQY
-,-,TRBV9,ASSVQGQSTEAF
few,-,TRBV7-9,ASSLRATGYT
-,TRBD1,TRBV6-5,ASGRDRGQDTQY
-,TRBD1,TRBV4-1,ASSQPHVDRGGYT
once,-,TRBV7-9,ASSLGQRYQETQY
-,-,TRBV16,ASTQGPNYGYT
-,-,TRBV7-8,ASSLAGLNEQF
once,-,TRBV18,ASSPPPVRQTQY
-,TRBD1,TRBV11-3,ASSLRPGQGHEQF
-,-,TRBV7-2,ASSLNRGGTEAF
-,-,TRBV4-1,ASSRGTGGETQY
-,-,TRBV28,ASSRRNQPQH
-,TRBD2,TRBV4-1,ASSYSGGSYEQY
-,-,TRBV6-1,ASSGAEGYTEAF
-,-,TRBV11-2,ASSTLQGYNEQF
-,TRBD1,TRBV6-5,ASSYQGGTEAF
-,-,TRBV30,AWSAGFNYGYT
-,-,TRBV18,ASSPMGSGPGNTIY
-,-,TRBV7-9,ASSFLATEAF
-,TRBD1,TRBV27,ASSFRGPQEPQH
few,TRBD1,TRBV30,AWGTGGNNEQF
-,-,TRBV20-1,SASLGSPYEQY
once,-,TRBV19,ASSIGATYSEQY
-,-,TRBV28,ASRFGNTGELF
-,-,TRBV13,ASSLGVGPNQPQH
-,-,TRBV16,ASSQWNIYGYT
-,-,TRBV4-1,ASSLRLNTEAF
-,TRBD2,TRBV4-2,ASSQAWLAGDGGTDTQY
few,-,TRBV7-8,ASSSRASSNQPQH
-,-,TRBV7-2,ASEGGASDTQY
-,TRBD1,TRBV2,ASRPGQGTGEEKLF
-,-,TRBV4-1,ASSLKVLPNTGELF
-,-,TRBV9,ASSVRRISTDTQY
-,-,TRBV19,ASIPSGASADTQY
-,-,TRBV6-4,ASTIGRGPNTEAF
-,-,TRBV28,ASRQEGYGYT
-,-,TRBV19,ASSIVGAGQRAYGYT
-,TRBD1,TRBV5-6,ASGSRDRIFTGELF
-,-,TRBV11-3,ASRRESSYNSPLH